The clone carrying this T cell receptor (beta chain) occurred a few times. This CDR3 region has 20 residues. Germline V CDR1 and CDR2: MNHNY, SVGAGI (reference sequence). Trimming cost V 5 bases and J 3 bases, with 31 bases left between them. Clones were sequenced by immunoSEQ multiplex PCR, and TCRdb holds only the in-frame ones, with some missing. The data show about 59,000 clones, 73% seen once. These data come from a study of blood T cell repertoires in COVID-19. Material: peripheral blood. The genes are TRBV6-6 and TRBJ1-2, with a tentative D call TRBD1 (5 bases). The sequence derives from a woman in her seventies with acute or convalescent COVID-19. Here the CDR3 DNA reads TGTGCCAGCAGTCCACGACTAGGCCCGGACAAGGGATCGGGCCACTATGGCTACACCTTC. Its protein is CASSPRLGPDKGSGHYGYTF.